These 18 T cell receptor beta chains were all obtained from the same sample, sequenced in a study of cytomegalovirus exposure and HLA in healthy donors. Produced via immunoSEQ multiplex PCR; TCRdb's table is partial and in-frame only. The sample has 210,000 or so clones; 80% to 90% are singletons. The specimen was PBMCs. These receptors were taken from a woman under 30 in good health and CMV-seronegative.

V is TRBV7-2 and J is TRBJ2-3; D may be TRBD2 (6 bases). Trimming took 5 bases from V and 0 from J, leaving 15 bases between them. Germline CDR1 and CDR2: SGHTA and FQGNSA. The CDR3 loop spans 16 amino acids. This CDR3 reads CASSTYGLTSTDTQYF. The CDR3 DNA reads as TGTGCCAGCAGCACGTACGGACTAACGAGCACAGATACGCAGTATTTT.

The chain combines TRBV27 with TRBJ2-1, with D perhaps TRBD2 (7 bases). The CDR3 spans 15 residues. In germline, CDR1 is MNHEY, CDR2 SMNVEV (reference sequence). Trimming removed 10 bases from V and 4 bases from J, with 20 bases in between. CDR3 sequence: CATARGANGYNEQFF. CDR3 sequence (DNA): TGTGCCACCGCCCGGGGGGCGAATGGGTACAATGAGCAGTTCTTC.

The V gene is TRBV7-9, the J gene TRBJ1-1; no firm D call. Trimming pared 0 bases from V and 0 bases from J, leaving 5 bases between. CDR1 is SEHNR and CDR2 is FQNEAQ in the germline V gene (reference sequence). The CDR3 has 14 residues. The CDR3: CASSLAPVNTEAFF. CDR3 nucleotides: TGTGCCAGCAGCTTAGCACCGGTGAACACTGAAGCTTTCTTT. The entire variable domain, with the rest obtained from reference TRBV7-9 and TRBJ1-1, is as follows: DTGVSQNPRHKITKRGQNVTFRCDPISEHNRLYWYRQTLGQGPEFLTYFQNEAQLEKSRLLSDRFSAERPKGSFSTLEIQRTEQGDSAMYLCASSLAPVNTEAFFGQGTRLTVV.

J is TRBJ2-3 and V is TRBV5-1; a weak D match, TRBD2 (6 bases). V was clipped by 2 bases and J by 4 bases, with 11 bases between them. The CDR3 has 14 amino acids. Germline V gene sequence: CDR1 SGHRS, CDR2 YFSETQ. The CDR3 here is CASSFGGGPDTQYF. CDR3 nucleotides: TGCGCCAGCAGCTTCGGGGGAGGCCCAGATACGCAGTATTTT.

The chain is built from TRBV27 and TRBJ1-1; 9 nucleotides match TRBD1. Germline V gene lookup returns CDR1 MNHEY and CDR2 SMNVEV (reference sequence). There are 13 residues in the CDR3. Germline trimming cut 6 bases from V and 11 bases from J; bases unmatched to any gene: 10. In nucleotides, the CDR3 is TGTGCCAGCAGAGAACAGGGACAGGGATCGGCTTTCTTT. It encodes CASREQGQGSAFF.

This clone was observed a few times. The CDR3 coding sequence is TGTGCCAGCAGTTCGGGCAGGGTGAATGGCTACACCTTC. Protein product: CASSSGRVNGYTF. This chain joins TRBV28 and TRBJ1-2; tentatively, D is TRBD1 (5 bases). V shed 4 bases and J shed 6 bases, with 12 bases lying between them. The germline gives CDR1 MDHEN, CDR2 SYDVKM. The CDR3 length is 13 residues.

V is TRBV4-1 and J is TRBJ2-2; D may be TRBD2 (6 bases). V was trimmed by 4 bases and J by 6 bases, leaving 15 bases between them. Germline V gene lookup returns CDR1 MGHRA and CDR2 YSYEKL. This CDR3 comprises 15 residues. CDR3 residues: CASSPRRGLAGELFF. In DNA form, the CDR3 reads TGCGCCAGCAGCCCCCGTCGGGGGTTGGCCGGGGAGCTGTTTTTT.

J is TRBJ1-1 and V is TRBV6-4; weak D call: TRBD1 (5 bases). The V end was cut by 6 bases, the J end by 2 bases, with 28 bases between. CDR3 length equals 19 residues. Germline-derived CDR1 and CDR2 are MRHNA and SNTAGT. CDR3: CASRDIANSIGLINTEAFF. The CDR3 DNA reads as TGTGCCAGCAGGGACATTGCTAATTCGATAGGACTGATTAACACTGAAGCTTTCTTT.

This chain links TRBV9 with TRBJ2-1, with 8 bases lining up with TRBD1. Trimming cost V 2 bases and J 2 bases; bases outside gene matches: 3. CDR1 is SGDLS and CDR2 is YYNGEE in the germline V gene. This CDR3 is 15 amino acids long. CDR3 DNA: TGTGCCAGCAGCGTGCGACAGGGGACCTACAATGAGCAGTTCTTC. Translation gives CASSVRQGTYNEQFF.

J is TRBJ2-1 and V is TRBV5-4; 14 bases match TRBD2. This CDR3 spans 15 amino acids. Germline loops: CDR1 SGHNT, CDR2 YYREEE (reference sequence). The junction had 6 bases not matched to a gene; V was cut back by 4 bases and J by 9 bases. The DNA for the CDR3 is TGTGCCAGCAGCCTGACTAGCGGGAGGGCGGCTGAGCAGTTCTTC. Protein: CASSLTSGRAAEQFF.

The chain links TRBV28 to TRBJ1-2, with a tentative D call TRBD1 (5 bases). The CDR3 is 13 amino acids. Per the germline V gene, CDR1 is MDHEN and CDR2 is SYDVKM. Trimming took off 5 bases at V and 8 bases at J, with 15 bases between the two ends. In nucleotides, the CDR3 is TGTGCCAGCAGTCCCCTGGCGGGGCTGGGCTACACCTTC. Translating it yields CASSPLAGLGYTF.

This clone was observed once. One end of the junction is discordant with germline, which a read error may explain. The genes are TRBV7-7 and TRBJ2-1, with 12 bases fitting TRBD2. Germline V gene lookup returns CDR1 SSHAT and CDR2 FNYEAQ (reference sequence). The CDR3 runs 16 residues. The CDR3 reads CASSRDGLAGWNEQFF. The CDR3 DNA reads TGTGCTAGCAGCCGCGATGGACTAGCGGGATGGAATGAGCAGTTCTTC. Full variable domain (remainder filled in from reference TRBV7-7 and TRBJ2-1): GAGVSQSPRYKVTKRGQDVTLRCDPISSHATLYWYQQALGQGPEFLTYFNYEAQPDKSGLPSDRFSAERPEGSISTLTIQRTEQRDSAMYRCASSRDGLAGWNEQFFGPGTRLTVL.

The CDR3 DNA sequence: TGCGCCAGCCATCGATCCCTAGCGGGCACCGGGGAGCTGTTTTTT. Amino acid sequence: CASHRSLAGTGELFF. The chain couples TRBV5-1 to TRBJ2-2; 8 bases are a match to TRBD2. The CDR3 sequence is 15 residues long. Germline CDR1 and CDR2: SGHRS and YFSETQ. With 7 bases clipped from V and 4 bases from J, the junction kept 9 bases outside the gene matches.

The rearrangement uses TRBV11-2 and TRBJ2-3; 9 bases line up with TRBD2. The CDR3 contains 16 residues. Trimming at V came to 4 bases and at J to 0 bases, leaving 5 bases not matched to a gene. Germline V gives CDR1 SGHAT, CDR2 FQNNGV. CDR3 sequence (DNA): TGTGCCAGCAGCTCGTTAGCGGGAGCAAGCACAGATACGCAGTATTTT. This codes for CASSSLAGASTDTQYF.

This rearrangement joins TRBV6-1 to TRBJ1-1; D uncertain. The CDR3 extends over 13 amino acids. V lost 5 bases and J lost 2, with 9 bases in between. Germline CDR1 is MNHNS and CDR2 is SASEGT. CDR3 in amino acids: CASSPQANTEAFF. CDR3 bases: TGTGCCAGCAGTCCGCAGGCCAACACTGAAGCTTTCTTT.

V gene TRBV28 combines with J gene TRBJ1-2; 9 bases line up with TRBD1. CDR1 is MDHEN and CDR2 is SYDVKM in the germline V gene. The V segment lost 8 bases and the J segment 5 bases; nucleotides outside the gene matches: 9. This CDR3 comprises 14 residues. CDR3 amino acids: CASLRQGVGYGYTF. The CDR3, as DNA: TGTGCCAGCCTACGACAGGGGGTAGGGTATGGCTACACCTTC.

Here the CDR3 reads CASSQDRRRANYGYTF. The CDR3 nucleotides are TGCGCCAGCAGCCAAGATCGGCGCAGGGCTAACTATGGCTACACCTTC. The rearrangement uses TRBV4-1 and TRBJ1-2; possibly TRBD1 for D (5 bases). Between the trimmed V and J ends, which lost 0 bases and 0 bases, there was a span of 11 bases. CDR1 and CDR2 from the germline V gene are MGHRA and YSYEKL. CDR3 length: 16 residues.

V usage is TRBV6-4 and J usage is TRBJ2-1; 10 nucleotides line up with TRBD2. This CDR3 has 15 amino acids. After removal of 0 bases from V and 7 bases from J, the junction contained 3 bases not matched to a gene. The germline CDR1 and CDR2 sequences are MRHNA and SNTAGT. CDR3 coding DNA: TGTGCCAGCAGTGACTCGTCTAGCGGGAGTAATGAGCAGTTCTTC. Translation gives CASSDSSSGSNEQFF.